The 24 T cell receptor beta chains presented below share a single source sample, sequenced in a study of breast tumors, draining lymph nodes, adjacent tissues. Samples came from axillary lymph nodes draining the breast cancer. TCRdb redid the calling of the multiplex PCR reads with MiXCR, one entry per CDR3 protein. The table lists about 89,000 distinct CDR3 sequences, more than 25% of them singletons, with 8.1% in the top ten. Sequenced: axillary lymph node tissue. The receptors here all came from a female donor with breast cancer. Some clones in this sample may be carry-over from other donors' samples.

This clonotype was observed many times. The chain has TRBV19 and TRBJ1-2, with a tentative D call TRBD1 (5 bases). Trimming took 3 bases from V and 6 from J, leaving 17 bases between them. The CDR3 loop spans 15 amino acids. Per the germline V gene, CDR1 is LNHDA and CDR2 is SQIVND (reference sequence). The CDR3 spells CASSIPGRTIDGYTF. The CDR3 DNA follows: TGTGCCAGTAGTATCCCGGGACGAACGATCGATGGCTACACCTTC.

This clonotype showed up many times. This CDR3 is CSAPNPTGPDTQYF. In nucleotides, the CDR3 is TGCAGTGCTCCAAACCCGACAGGCCCAGATACGCAGTATTTT. The rearrangement joins TRBV20-1 to TRBJ2-3, with D tentatively TRBD1 (6 bases). The V gene lost 5 bases and the J gene lost 4 bases, with 16 bases spanning the gap. CDR1 and CDR2 (germline): DFQATT, SNEGSKA (reference sequence). This CDR3 is 14 amino acids long.

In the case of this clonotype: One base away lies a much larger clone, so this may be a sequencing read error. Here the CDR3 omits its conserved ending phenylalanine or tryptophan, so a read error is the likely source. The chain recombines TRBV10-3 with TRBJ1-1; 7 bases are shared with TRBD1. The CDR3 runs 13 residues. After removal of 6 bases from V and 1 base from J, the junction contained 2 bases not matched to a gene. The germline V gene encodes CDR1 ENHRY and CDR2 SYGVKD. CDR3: CAIRRQGNTEAFS. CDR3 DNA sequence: TGTGCCATCAGGAGACAGGGGAACACTGAAGCTTTCTCT.

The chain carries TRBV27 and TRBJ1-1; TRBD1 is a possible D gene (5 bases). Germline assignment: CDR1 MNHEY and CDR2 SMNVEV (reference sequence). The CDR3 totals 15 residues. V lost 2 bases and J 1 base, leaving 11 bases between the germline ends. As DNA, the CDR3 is TGTGCCAGCAGTTTAGGGGACGTAGCGAACACTGAAGCTTTCTTT. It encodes CASSLGDVANTEAFF.

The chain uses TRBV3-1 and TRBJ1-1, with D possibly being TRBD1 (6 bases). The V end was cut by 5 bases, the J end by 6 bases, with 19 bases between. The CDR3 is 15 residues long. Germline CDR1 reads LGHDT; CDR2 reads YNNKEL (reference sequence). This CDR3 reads CASSYQARGAAEAFF. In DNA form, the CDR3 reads TGTGCCAGCAGCTATCAAGCCCGGGGGGCAGCTGAAGCTTTCTTT.

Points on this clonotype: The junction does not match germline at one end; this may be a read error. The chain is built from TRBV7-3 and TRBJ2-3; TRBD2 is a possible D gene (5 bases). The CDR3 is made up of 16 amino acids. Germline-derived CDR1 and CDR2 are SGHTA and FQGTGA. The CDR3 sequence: CTSGLTGSLSTDTQYF. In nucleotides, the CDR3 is TGTACCAGCGGCTTAACGGGCAGTCTCAGCACAGATACGCAGTATTTT.

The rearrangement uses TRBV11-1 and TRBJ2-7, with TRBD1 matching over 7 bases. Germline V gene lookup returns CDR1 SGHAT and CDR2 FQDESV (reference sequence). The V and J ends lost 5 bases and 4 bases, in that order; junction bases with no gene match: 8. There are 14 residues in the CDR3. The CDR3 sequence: CASSVRTGKYEQYF. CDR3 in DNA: TGTGCCAGCAGCGTTCGGACAGGAAAGTACGAGCAGTACTTC.

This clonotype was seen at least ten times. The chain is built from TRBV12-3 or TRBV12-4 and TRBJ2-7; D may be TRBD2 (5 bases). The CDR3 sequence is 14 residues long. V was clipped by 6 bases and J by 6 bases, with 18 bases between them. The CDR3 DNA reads TGTGCCAGCAGCCCCTCCCGGGATGGAAGCGAGCAGTACTTC. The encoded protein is CASSPSRDGSEQYF.

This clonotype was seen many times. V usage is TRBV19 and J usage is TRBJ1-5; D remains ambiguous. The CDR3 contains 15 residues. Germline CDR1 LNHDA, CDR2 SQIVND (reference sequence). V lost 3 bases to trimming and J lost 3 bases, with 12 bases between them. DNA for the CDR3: TGTGCCAGTAGTATCGCCCGAGGGTCCAATCAGCCCCAGCATTTT. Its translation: CASSIARGSNQPQHF.

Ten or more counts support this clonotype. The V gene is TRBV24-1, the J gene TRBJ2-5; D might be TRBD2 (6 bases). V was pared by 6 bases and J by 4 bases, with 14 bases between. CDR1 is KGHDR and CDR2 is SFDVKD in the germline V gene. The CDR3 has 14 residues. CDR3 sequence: CATSFGGTVETQYF. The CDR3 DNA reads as TGTGCCACCAGTTTTGGCGGGACGGTAGAGACCCAGTACTTC.

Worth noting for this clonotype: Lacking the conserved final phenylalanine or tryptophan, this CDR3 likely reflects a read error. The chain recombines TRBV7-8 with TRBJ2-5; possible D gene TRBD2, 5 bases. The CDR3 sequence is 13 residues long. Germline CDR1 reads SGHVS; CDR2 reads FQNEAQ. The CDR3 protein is CASSTGSSEAQYL. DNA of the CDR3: TGTGCCAGCAGTACGGGGAGCTCAGAGGCCCAGTACCTC.

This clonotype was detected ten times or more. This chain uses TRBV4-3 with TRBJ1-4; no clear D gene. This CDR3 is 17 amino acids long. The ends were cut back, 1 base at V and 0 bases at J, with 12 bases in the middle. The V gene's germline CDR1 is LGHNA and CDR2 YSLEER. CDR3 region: CASSQGVHPATNEKLFF. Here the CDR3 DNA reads TGCGCCAGCAGCCAAGGGGTCCACCCTGCAACTAATGAAAAACTGTTTTTT.

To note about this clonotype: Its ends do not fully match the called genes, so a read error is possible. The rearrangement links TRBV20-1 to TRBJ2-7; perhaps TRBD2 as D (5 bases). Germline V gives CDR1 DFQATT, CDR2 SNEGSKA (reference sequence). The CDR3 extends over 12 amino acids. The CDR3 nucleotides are TGCAGTGCTGAACCCTCGGGGTACGAGCCGTACTTC. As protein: CSAEPSGYEPYF.

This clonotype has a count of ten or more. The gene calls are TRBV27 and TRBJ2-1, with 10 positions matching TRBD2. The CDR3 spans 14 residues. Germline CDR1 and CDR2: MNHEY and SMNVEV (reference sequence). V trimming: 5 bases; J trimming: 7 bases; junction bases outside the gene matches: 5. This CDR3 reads CASSLAGVWNEQFF. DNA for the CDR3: TGTGCCAGCAGTCTAGCGGGAGTATGGAATGAGCAGTTCTTC.

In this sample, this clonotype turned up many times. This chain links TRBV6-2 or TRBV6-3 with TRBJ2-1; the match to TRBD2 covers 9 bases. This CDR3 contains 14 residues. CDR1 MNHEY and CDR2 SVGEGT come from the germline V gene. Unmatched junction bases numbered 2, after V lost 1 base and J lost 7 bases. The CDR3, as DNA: TGTGCCAGCAGTTACTGGCGGGAGGGGAATGAGCAGTTCTTC. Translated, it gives CASSYWREGNEQFF.

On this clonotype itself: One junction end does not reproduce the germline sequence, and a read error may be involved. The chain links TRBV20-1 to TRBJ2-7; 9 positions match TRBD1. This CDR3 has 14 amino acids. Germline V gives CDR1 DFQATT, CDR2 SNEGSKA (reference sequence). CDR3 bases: TGCAGTGCTAGACGACAGGGGGAAACCTACGAGCAGCACTTC. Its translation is CSARRQGETYEQHF.

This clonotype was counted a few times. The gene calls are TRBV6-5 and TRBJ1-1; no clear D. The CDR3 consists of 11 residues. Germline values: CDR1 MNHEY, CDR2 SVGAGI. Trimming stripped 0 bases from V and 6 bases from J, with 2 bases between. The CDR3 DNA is TGTGCCAGCAGTTACTCGTCTGAAGCTTTCTTT. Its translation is CASSYSSEAFF.

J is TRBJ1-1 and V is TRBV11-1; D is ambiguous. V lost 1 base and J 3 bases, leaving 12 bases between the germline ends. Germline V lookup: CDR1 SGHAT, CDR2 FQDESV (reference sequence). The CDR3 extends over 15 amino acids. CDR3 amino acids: CASSLEDTGDTEAFF. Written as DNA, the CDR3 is TGTGCCAGCAGCTTAGAAGACACCGGGGACACTGAAGCTTTCTTT.

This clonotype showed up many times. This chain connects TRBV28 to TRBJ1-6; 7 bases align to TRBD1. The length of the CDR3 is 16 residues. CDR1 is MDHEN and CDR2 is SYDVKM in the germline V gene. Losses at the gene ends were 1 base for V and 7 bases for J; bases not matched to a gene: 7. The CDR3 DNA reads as TGTGCCAGCAGTTTATACAGGGGCAGGTACAATTCACCCCTCCACTTT. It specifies CASSLYRGRYNSPLHF.

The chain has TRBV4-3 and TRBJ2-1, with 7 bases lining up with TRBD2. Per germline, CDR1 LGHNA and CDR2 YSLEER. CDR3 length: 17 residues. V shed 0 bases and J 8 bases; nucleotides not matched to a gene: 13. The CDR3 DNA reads TGCGCCAGCAGCCAAGATCAGTCTTCGACTAGCAGCGATGAGCAGTTCTTC. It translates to CASSQDQSSTSSDEQFF.

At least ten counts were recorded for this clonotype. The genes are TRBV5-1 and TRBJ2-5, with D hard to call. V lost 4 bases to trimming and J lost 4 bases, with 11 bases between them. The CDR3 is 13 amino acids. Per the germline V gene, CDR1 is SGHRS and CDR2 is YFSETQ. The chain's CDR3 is CASSPEGTETQYF. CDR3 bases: TGCGCCAGCAGCCCCGAAGGCACAGAGACCCAGTACTTC.

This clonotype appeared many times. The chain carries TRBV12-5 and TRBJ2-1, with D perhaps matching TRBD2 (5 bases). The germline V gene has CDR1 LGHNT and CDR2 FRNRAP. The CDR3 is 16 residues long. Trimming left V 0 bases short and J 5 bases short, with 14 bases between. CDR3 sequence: CASGLVLGVGNNEQFF. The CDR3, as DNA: TGTGCTAGTGGTTTGGTACTAGGTGTGGGAAACAATGAGCAGTTCTTC.

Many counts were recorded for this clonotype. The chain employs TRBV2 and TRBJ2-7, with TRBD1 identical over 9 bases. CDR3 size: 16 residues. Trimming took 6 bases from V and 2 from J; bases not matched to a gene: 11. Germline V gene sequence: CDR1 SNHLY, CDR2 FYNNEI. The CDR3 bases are TGTGCCAGCAGCCCCGGGACAGGGTTTATGACCTACGAGCAGTACTTC. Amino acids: CASSPGTGFMTYEQYF.

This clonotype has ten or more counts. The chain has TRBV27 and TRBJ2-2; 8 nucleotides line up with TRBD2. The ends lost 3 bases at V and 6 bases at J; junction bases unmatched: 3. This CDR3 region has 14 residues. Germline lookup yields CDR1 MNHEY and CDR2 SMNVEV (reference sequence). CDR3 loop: CASSFRGGPGELFF. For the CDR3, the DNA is TGTGCCAGCAGTTTCCGGGGGGGGCCCGGGGAGCTGTTTTTT.